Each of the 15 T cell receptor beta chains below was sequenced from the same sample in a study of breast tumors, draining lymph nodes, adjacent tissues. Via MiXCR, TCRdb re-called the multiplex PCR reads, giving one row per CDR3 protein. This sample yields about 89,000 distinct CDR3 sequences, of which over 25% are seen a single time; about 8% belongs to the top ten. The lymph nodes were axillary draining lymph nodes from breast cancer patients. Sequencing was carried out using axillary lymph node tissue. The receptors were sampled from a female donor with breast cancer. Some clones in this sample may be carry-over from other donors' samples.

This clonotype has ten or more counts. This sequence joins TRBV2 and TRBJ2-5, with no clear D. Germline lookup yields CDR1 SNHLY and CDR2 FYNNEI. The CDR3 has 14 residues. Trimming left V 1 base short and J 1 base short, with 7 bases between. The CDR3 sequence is CASSEEAVQETQYF. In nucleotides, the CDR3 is TGTGCCAGCAGTGAAGAGGCGGTCCAAGAGACCCAGTACTTC. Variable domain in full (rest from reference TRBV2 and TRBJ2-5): EPEVTQTPSHQVTQMGQEVILRCVPISNHLYFYWYRQILGQKVEFLVSFYNNEISEKSEIFDDQFSVERPDGSNFTLKIRSTKLEDSAMYFCASSEEAVQETQYFGPGTRLLVL.

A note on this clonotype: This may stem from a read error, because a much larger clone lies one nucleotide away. CDR3 coding DNA: TGTGCCAGCAGCCAAGGTCAGCTAGCGGGGTGGGGGAACACCGGGGAGCTGTTTTTT. It translates to CASSQGQLAGWGNTGELFF. V usage is TRBV3-1 and J usage is TRBJ2-2; TRBD2 agrees at 9 bases. CDR3 length equals 19 residues. Germline V gene sequence: CDR1 LGHDT, CDR2 YNNKEL (reference sequence). Losses at the gene ends were 1 base for V and 1 base for J; bases not matched to a gene: 10.

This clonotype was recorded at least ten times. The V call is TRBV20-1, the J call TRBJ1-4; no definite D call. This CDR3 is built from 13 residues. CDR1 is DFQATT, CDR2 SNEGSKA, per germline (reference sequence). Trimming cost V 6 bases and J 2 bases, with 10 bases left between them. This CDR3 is CSAPIRTNEKLFF. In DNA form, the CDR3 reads TGCAGTGCCCCCATTAGGACTAATGAAAAACTGTTTTTT.

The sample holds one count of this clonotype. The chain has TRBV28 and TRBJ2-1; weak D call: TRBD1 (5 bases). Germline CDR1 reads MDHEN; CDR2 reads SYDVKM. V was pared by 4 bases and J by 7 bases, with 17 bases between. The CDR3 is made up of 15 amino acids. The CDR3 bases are TGTGCCAGCAGTTCCAGGGCTACCCCCCGTAATGAGCAGTTCTTC. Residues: CASSSRATPRNEQFF.

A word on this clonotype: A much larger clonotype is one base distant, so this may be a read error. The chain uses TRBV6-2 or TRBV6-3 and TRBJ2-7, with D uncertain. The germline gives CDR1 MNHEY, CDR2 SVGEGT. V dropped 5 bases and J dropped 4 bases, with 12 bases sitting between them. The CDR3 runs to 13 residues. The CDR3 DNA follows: TGTGCCAGCAGTCCCCAAACCCCATACGAGCAGTACTTC. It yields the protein CASSPQTPYEQYF.

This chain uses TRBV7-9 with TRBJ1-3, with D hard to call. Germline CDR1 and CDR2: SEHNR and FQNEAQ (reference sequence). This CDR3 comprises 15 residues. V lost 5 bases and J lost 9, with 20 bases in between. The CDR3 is CASSLRLAGGSTIYF. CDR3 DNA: TGTGCCAGCAGCCTAAGACTAGCGGGAGGTAGCACCATATATTTT.

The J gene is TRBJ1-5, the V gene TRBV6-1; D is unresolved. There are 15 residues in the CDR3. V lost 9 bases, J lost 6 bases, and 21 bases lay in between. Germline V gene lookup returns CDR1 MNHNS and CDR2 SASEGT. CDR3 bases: TGTGCCAGTGGACCTGACGGTAGCCTAGGTCAGCCCCAGCATTTT. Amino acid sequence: CASGPDGSLGQPQHF.

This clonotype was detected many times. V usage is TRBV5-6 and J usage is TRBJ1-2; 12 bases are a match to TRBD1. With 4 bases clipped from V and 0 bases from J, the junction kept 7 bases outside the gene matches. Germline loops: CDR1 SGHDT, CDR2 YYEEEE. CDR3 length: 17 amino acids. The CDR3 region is CASSPGQGARANYGYTF. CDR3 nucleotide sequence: TGTGCCAGCAGCCCGGGACAGGGGGCTCGAGCTAACTATGGCTACACCTTC.

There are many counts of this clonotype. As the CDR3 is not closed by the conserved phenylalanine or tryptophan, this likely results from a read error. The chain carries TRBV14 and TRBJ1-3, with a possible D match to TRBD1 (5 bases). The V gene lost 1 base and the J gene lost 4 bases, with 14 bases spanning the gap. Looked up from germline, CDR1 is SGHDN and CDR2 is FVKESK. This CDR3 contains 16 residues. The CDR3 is CASSQVGGREGNTIYL. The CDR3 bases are TGTGCCAGCAGCCAAGTGGGGGGAAGAGAAGGAAACACCATATATCTT.

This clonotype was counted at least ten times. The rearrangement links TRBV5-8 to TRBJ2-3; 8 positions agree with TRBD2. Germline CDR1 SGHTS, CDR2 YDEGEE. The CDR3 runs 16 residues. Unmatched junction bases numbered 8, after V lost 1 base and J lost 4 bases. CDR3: CASSLKSGRAADTQYF. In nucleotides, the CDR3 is TGTGCCAGCAGCTTGAAAAGCGGGAGAGCAGCAGATACGCAGTATTTT.

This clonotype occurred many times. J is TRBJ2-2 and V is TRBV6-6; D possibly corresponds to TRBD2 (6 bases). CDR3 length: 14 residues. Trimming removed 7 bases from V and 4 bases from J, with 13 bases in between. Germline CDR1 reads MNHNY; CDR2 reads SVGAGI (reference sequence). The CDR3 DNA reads TGTGCCAGCACCGTTGGGGGAGGCACCGGGGAGCTGTTTTTT. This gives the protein CASTVGGGTGELFF.

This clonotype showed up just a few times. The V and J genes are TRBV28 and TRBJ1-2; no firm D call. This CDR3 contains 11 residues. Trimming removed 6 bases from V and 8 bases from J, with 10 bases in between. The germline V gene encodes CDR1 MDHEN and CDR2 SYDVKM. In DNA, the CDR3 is TGTGCCAGCAGCCCGATGGGGGGCTACACCTTC. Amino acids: CASSPMGGYTF.

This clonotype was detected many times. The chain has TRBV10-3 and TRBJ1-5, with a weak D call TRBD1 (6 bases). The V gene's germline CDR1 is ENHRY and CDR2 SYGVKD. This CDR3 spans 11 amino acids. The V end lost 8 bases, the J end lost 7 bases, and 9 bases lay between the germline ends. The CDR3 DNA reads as TGTGCCATCGGGCAGGGGCAGCCCCAGCATTTT. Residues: CAIGQGQPQHF.

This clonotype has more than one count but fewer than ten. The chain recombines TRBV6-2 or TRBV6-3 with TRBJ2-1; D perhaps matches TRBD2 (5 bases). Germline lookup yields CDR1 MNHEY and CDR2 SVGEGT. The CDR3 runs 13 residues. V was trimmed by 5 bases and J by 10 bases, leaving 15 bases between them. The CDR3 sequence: CASSHAGPGEQFF. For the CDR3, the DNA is TGTGCCAGCAGTCACGCGGGCCCGGGGGAGCAGTTCTTC.

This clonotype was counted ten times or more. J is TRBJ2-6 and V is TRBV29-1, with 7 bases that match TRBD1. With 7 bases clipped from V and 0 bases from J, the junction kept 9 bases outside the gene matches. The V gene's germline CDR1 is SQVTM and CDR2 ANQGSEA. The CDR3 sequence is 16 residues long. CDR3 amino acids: CSAQGSTSSGANVLTF. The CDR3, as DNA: TGCAGCGCACAGGGGTCTACAAGCTCTGGGGCCAACGTCCTGACTTTC.